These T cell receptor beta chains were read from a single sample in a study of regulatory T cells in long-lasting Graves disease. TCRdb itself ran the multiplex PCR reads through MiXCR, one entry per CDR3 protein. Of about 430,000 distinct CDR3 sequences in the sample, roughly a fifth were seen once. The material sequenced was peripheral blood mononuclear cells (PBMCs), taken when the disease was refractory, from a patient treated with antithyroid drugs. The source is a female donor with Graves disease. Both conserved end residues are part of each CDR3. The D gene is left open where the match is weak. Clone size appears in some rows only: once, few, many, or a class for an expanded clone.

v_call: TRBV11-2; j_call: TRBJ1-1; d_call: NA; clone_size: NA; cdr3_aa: CASSWTPGTHTEAFF; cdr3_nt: TGTGCCAGCAGCTGGACCCCAGGGACGCACACTGAAGCTTTCTTT
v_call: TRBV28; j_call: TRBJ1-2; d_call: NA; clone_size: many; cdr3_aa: CASSQGPHYGYTF; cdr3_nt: TGTGCCAGCAGCCAGGGTCCCCACTATGGCTACACCTTC
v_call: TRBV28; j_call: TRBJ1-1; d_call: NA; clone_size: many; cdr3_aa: CASSGRDFFTEAFF; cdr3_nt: TGTGCCAGCAGCGGCAGGGATTTTTTTACTGAAGCTTTCTTT
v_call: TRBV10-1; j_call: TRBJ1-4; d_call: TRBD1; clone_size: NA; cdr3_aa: CASPKGGSVNEKLFF; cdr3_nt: TGCGCCAGCCCCAAAGGGGGCTCCGTTAATGAAAAACTGTTTTTT
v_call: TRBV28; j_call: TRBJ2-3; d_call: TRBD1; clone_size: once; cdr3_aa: CASSLPGQGADTQYF; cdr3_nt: TGTGCCAGCAGCCTCCCGGGACAGGGGGCAGATACGCAGTATTTT
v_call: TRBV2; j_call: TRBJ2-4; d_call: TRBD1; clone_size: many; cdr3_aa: CASSEEDRTGAKNIQYF; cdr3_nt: TGTGCCAGCAGTGAGGAGGACAGGACAGGGGCCAAAAACATTCAGTACTTC
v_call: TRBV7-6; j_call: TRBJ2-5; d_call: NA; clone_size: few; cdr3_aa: CASSPGQIQETQYF; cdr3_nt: TGTGCCAGCAGCCCAGGACAGATCCAAGAGACCCAGTACTTC
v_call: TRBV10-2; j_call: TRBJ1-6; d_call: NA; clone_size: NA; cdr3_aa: CASNKGPDSPLHF; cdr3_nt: TGCGCCAGCAATAAGGGGCCAGATTCACCCCTCCACTTT
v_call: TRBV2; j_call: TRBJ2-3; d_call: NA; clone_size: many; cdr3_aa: CASSELASTDTQYF; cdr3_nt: TGTGCCAGCAGTGAACTGGCGAGCACAGATACGCAGTATTTT
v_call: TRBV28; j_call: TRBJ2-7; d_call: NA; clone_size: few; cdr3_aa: CASGPDGYEQYF; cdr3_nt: TGTGCCAGCGGTCCGGACGGCTACGAGCAGTACTTC
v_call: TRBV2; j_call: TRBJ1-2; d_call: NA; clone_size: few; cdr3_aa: CASSDTIRGYTF; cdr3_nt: TGTGCCAGCAGTGACACCATAAGGGGCTACACCTTC
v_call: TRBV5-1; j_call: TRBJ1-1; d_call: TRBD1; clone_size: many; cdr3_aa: CASSPDSQGAGMNTEAFF; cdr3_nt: TGCGCCAGCAGTCCCGACTCTCAGGGGGCGGGCATGAACACTGAAGCTTTCTTT
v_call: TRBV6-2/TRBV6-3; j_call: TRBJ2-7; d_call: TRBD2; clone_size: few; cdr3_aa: CASSYNSGSAYEQYF; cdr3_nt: TGTGCCAGCAGTTACAATAGCGGGTCCGCTTACGAGCAGTACTTC
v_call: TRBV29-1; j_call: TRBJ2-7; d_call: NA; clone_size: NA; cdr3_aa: CSVEDVNDSYEQYF; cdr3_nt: TGCAGCGTTGAAGATGTCAACGACTCCTACGAGCAGTACTTC